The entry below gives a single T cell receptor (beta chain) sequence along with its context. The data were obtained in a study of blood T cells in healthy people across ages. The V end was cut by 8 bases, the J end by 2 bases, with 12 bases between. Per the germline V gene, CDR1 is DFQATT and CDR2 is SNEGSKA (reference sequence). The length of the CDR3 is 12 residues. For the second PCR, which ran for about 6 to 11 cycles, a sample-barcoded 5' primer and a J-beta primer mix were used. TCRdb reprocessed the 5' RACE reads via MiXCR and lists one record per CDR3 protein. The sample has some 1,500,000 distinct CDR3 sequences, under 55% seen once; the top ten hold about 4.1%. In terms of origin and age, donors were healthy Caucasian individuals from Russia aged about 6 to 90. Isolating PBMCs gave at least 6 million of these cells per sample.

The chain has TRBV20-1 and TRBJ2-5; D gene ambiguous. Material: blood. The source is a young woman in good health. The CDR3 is CSLQWGQETQYF. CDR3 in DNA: TGCAGTTTACAATGGGGACAAGAGACCCAGTACTTC.